Presented here are 5 T cell receptor beta chains from one specimen sequenced in a study of siplizumab effects on memory and regulatory T cells. Generated by immunoSEQ multiplex PCR, the TCRdb table keeps only in-frame clones and is missing some. Of tens of thousands of clones detected, roughly 80% appear once; the ten largest clones hold about 3.5%. Sequencing was done on a sample of memory CD4+ T cells sorted from blood. The receptors originated from a human donor in good health.

The chain has TRBV11-2 and TRBJ1-2; D possibly corresponds to TRBD1 (6 bases). The CDR3 consists of 15 residues. V was pared by 5 bases and J by 2 bases, with 15 bases between. CDR1 and CDR2 from the germline V gene are SGHAT and FQNNGV. CDR3 region: CASSQVGAENYGYTF. As DNA, the CDR3 is TGTGCCAGCAGCCAGGTGGGGGCGGAGAACTATGGCTACACCTTC.

This sequence joins TRBV28 and TRBJ2-6; 9 nucleotides line up with TRBD1. Unmatched junction bases numbered 8, after V lost 7 bases and J lost 1 base. Germline values: CDR1 MDHEN, CDR2 SYDVKM. The CDR3 runs 17 residues. The CDR3 DNA is TGTGCCAGCAAGGGAGGACAGGGGATGTCTGGGGCCAACGTCCTGACTTTC. This translates into CASKGGQGMSGANVLTF.

The V call is TRBV19, the J call TRBJ1-1; TRBD1 is a possible D gene (5 bases). From germline, CDR1 is LNHDA and CDR2 SQIVND (reference sequence). This CDR3 has 15 residues. V gave up 7 bases and J gave up 0 bases, with 15 bases separating them. The CDR3 protein is CASIPGFRVNTEAFF. The CDR3 bases are TGTGCCAGTATCCCAGGGTTTAGGGTGAACACTGAAGCTTTCTTT.

J is TRBJ1-2 and V is TRBV6-6; D remains ambiguous. The CDR3 sequence is 14 residues long. Trimming stripped 6 bases from V and 2 bases from J, with 13 bases between. Looked up from germline, CDR1 is MNHNY and CDR2 is SVGAGI (reference sequence). DNA of the CDR3: TGTGCCAGCAGCCTTTGGGCCGCGAACTATGGCTACACCTTC. Protein product: CASSLWAANYGYTF.

The V and J genes are TRBV10-3 and TRBJ2-5; D unresolved. The CDR3 is made up of 13 amino acids. The V gene lost 5 bases and the J gene lost 2 bases, with 9 bases spanning the gap. Germline V lookup: CDR1 ENHRY, CDR2 SYGVKD. For the CDR3, the DNA is TGTGCCATCAGTCAACATGCTCAAGAGACCCAGTACTTC. This codes for CAISQHAQETQYF.